Listed below are T cell receptor beta chains from one sample, sequenced in a study of blood T cells in healthy people across ages. TCRdb fed the 5' RACE reads into MiXCR, producing one record per CDR3 protein. The sample has some 850,000 distinct CDR3 sequences, around 25% seen once. The same sample was also studied in work on T cells of mothers and their children.

The sample taken for sequencing was blood. These receptors all come from a boy aged 5-17 years in good health. Each CDR3 is given without its conserved first and last residue. A D gene is named only where the DNA matches it firmly.

>13|TRBV12-3/TRBV12-4|TRBJ2-7|TRBD2
ASSDRGLAGDEQY
>11|TRBV3-1|TRBJ2-3|.
ASIAGNTDTQY
>13|TRBV27|TRBJ2-2|.
ASSLRSIGAGELF
>13|TRBV7-8|TRBJ1-5|.
ASSLEIGARQPQH
>12|TRBV9|.|TRBD1
ASSVEVGGREQF
>11|TRBV12-3/TRBV12-4|TRBJ2-7|TRBD2
ASSPGTSDEQY
>11|TRBV29-1|TRBJ1-1|TRBD1
SVAPGQGTEAF
>11|TRBV6-5|TRBJ2-7|.
ASSNRISYEQY
>12|TRBV12-3/TRBV12-4|TRBJ1-4|TRBD1
ASSQGQVNEKLF
>10|TRBV6-6|.|.
ASTGGQHEQY
>15|TRBV4-1|TRBJ2-1|TRBD1
ASSPWGETGVYNEQF
>13|TRBV7-6|TRBJ2-6|.
ASSARVSGANVLT
>12|TRBV27|TRBJ2-5|TRBD1
ASSSGQASETQY
>12|TRBV6-5|TRBJ2-7|.
ASSYYSGSYEQY
>14|TRBV19|TRBJ2-1|.
ASSTDPNRGGVEQF
>11|TRBV29-1|TRBJ2-5|.
SVEVGAQETQY
>11|TRBV28|TRBJ2-7|TRBD1
ASSDRGSGEQY
>14|TRBV5-1|TRBJ2-3|TRBD1
ASSSLGTGVSDTQY
>12|TRBV9|.|.
ASSVVGNQETQY
>12|TRBV5-1|TRBJ1-6|.
ASSTVSYNSPLH
>12|TRBV4-1|TRBJ1-5|.
ASSPLGGWKPQH
>9|TRBV2|TRBJ2-5|TRBD1
ASSFGQEQY
>11|TRBV29-1|TRBJ2-5|.
SVARTSRETQY
>10|TRBV24-1|TRBJ2-5|.
ATSDRGEALD
>13|TRBV2|TRBJ1-1|.
ASSGHRFLNTEAF
>14|TRBV12-3/TRBV12-4|.|TRBD2
ASSPFQAGGPSEQF
>13|TRBV6-5|TRBJ2-7|.
ASSPSGGVPYEQY
>13|TRBV7-9|TRBJ2-7|TRBD1
ASTPEGTGGREQY
>11|TRBV7-9|TRBJ1-2|.
ASSLEGAYRYT
>9|TRBV2|TRBJ2-4|.
AGRTGHIQY
>15|TRBV12-3/TRBV12-4|.|TRBD1
ASTLGRRGTGHDEQY
>11|TRBV5-1|.|.
ASSLDYLGEQF
>11|TRBV20-1|TRBJ1-2|TRBD1
SGNEQGTYGYT
>13|TRBV6-5|TRBJ1-2|TRBD1
ASSYAGTAKRGYT
>12|TRBV18|TRBJ2-1|.
ASSPPSGLWEQF
>13|TRBV14|.|TRBD2
ASSSLGRASYEQY
>10|TRBV15|TRBJ2-5|.
AASWGWETQY
>9|TRBV29-1|TRBJ2-5|.
SVARRETQY